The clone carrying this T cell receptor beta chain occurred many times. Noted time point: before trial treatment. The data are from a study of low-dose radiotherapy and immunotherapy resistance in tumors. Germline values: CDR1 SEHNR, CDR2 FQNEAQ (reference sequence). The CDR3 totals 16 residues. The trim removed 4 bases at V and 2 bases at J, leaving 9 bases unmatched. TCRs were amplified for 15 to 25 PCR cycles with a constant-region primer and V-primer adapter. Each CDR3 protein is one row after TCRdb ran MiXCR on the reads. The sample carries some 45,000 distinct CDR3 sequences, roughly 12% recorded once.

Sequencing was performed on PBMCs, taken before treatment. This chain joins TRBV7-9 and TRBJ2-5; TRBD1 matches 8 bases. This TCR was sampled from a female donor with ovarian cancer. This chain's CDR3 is CASSSNTRTGQETQYF. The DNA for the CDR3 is TGTGCCAGCAGCTCCAACACTCGGACAGGGCAAGAGACCCAGTACTTC.